This T cell receptor beta chain was obtained from a study of patients and donors after allogeneic stem cell transplantation. TCRdb ran MiXCR on the RT-PCR reads and lists one entry per CDR3 protein. Of approximately 200,000 distinct CDR3 sequences in the sample, 41% were seen once. This receptor was obtained from a human donor who was either an allogeneic HSCT recipient or a stem cell or donor lymphocyte infusion donor (not recorded which). It is not recorded whose cells these are; they may come from a transplant donor. What was sequenced was blood, either unsorted or a sorted T cell fraction (not recorded which).

The CDR3 region has the DNA TGCGCCAGCAGCTTGTTTGGGACCCAAGAACCCCTCCACTTT. This sequence encodes CASSLFGTQEPLHF. The chain recombines TRBV5-1 with TRBJ1-6, with a tentative D call TRBD1 (5 bases). Germline CDR1 is SGHRS and CDR2 is YFSETQ. The CDR3 is 14 residues long. V shed 1 base and J shed 12 bases, with 14 bases lying between them.